The rows below give T cell receptor beta chains drawn from one sample of a study of T cell repertoires in cytomegalovirus infection. Using its own MiXCR run on the reads, TCRdb lists one record per CDR3 protein. This repertoire shows about 830,000 distinct CDR3 sequences, approximately 30% found once; its top ten account for over 10%. Which antigens these TCRs recognize remains unknown. The sample consisted of cultured CD8+ T cells from PBMCs, taken from culture after CMV antigen stimulation. These receptors were obtained from a human donor in good health (CMV status not recorded). Some clones in this sample may be carry-over from other donors' samples. The CDR3 runs from the conserved cysteine through the conserved F or W. A D gene is named only where the DNA matches it firmly. Size is stated for part of the rows, as once, few or many counts, or as a class when the clone is expanded.

J gene | D gene | V gene | CDR3 length | clone size | CDR3 DNA | CDR3 protein
TRBJ1-6 | - | TRBV9 | 14 | few | TGTGCCAGCAGTGAACAGGTCTTGAGTTCACCCCTCCACTTT | CASSEQVLSSPLHF
TRBJ2-2 | - | TRBV5-5 | 14 | few | TGTGCCAGCAGGCCTCTGGGCGGGACCGGGGAGCTGTTTTTT | CASRPLGGTGELFF
TRBJ1-2 | TRBD1 | TRBV6-2/TRBV6-3 | 17 | many | TGTGCCAGCAATCACTTCCGGGACAGGGTCCGGGACTATGGCTACACCTTC | CASNHFRDRVRDYGYTF
TRBJ2-3 | - | TRBV18 | 16 | - | TGTGCCAGCTCACTCTGGACCCACGGCGGCGCAGATACGCAGTATTTT | CASSLWTHGGADTQYF
TRBJ1-5 | TRBD1 | TRBV7-3 | 15 | - | TGTGCCAGCAGCTTAGCAAGCAGGGGGGATCAGCCCCAGCATTTT | CASSLASRGDQPQHF
TRBJ2-1 | - | TRBV10-3 | 14 | - | TGTGCCACTACGGAGGACGACTCCTACAATGAGCAGTTCTTC | CATTEDDSYNEQFF
TRBJ2-7 | - | TRBV6-5 | 11 | - | TGTGCCAGCAGACGGATGGATGAGCAGTACTTC | CASRRMDEQYF
TRBJ2-5 | - | TRBV6-2/TRBV6-3 | 15 | few | TGTGCCAGCAGAGGGGGACTCTCCACCCGAGAGACCCAGTACTTC | CASRGGLSTRETQYF
TRBJ1-5 | - | TRBV6-1 | 11 | - | TGTGCCGGGGGTTCCCTTATCCCCCAGCATTTT | CAGGSLIPQHF
TRBJ2-7 | - | TRBV20-1 | 13 | - | TGCAGTGCTAGAACCCTTCAGAGCTACGAGCAGTACTTC | CSARTLQSYEQYF
TRBJ1-3 | - | TRBV9 | 14 | few | TGTGCCAGCAGCGGGACACAGTCTGGAAACACCATATATTTT | CASSGTQSGNTIYF
TRBJ2-1 | - | TRBV6-8 | 13 | once | TGTGCCAGCACCTTTATAGGGGGTTGGGAGCAGTTCTTC | CASTFIGGWEQFF
TRBJ1-1 | TRBD1 | TRBV12-3/TRBV12-4 | 15 | many | TGTGCCAGCAAGAGATCCGGGACAGGGGACACTGAAGCTTTCTTT | CASKRSGTGDTEAFF
TRBJ1-1 | - | TRBV3-1 | 16 | - | TGTGCCAGCAGCCAAGACGGCATAGACGTGGCGACTGAAGCTTTCTTT | CASSQDGIDVATEAFF
TRBJ2-2 | - | TRBV7-6 | 13 | - | TGTGCCACCACTAACTCGAACACCGGGGAGCTGTTTTTT | CATTNSNTGELFF
TRBJ1-1 | TRBD1 | TRBV27 | 17 | few | TGTGCCAGCAGTCCCGCTCGGACAGGGGCCATGAACACTGAAGCTTTCTTT | CASSPARTGAMNTEAFF
TRBJ2-2 | - | TRBV7-8 | 13 | few | TGTGCCAGCAGCTTAAAGACCACCGGGGAGCTGTTTTTT | CASSLKTTGELFF
TRBJ2-1 | - | TRBV13 | 15 | - | TGTGCCAGCAGCATTCGACTCCCGTCGCTCCATGAGCAGTTCTTC | CASSIRLPSLHEQFF
TRBJ2-1 | TRBD2 | TRBV5-6 | 16 | few | TGTGCCAGCAGCTCTACGGAACGGGGGGGTTACAATGAGCAGTTCTTC | CASSSTERGGYNEQFF
TRBJ2-1 | - | TRBV6-2/TRBV6-3 | 11 | few | TGTGCCAGCAGCAGGGCCCATGAGCAGTTCTTC | CASSRAHEQFF
TRBJ1-1 | - | TRBV9 | 14 | - | TGTGCCAGCAGCGTGTTCAGGGAGAACACTGAAGCTTTCTTT | CASSVFRENTEAFF
TRBJ2-1 | TRBD2 | TRBV5-1 | 15 | - | TGCGCCAGCAGCTTGCCTAGCGGGGGGAACAATGAGCAGTTCTTC | CASSLPSGGNNEQFF
TRBJ1-2 | - | TRBV2 | 14 | - | TGTGCCAGCACCCTGACAGACTATAACTATGGCTACACCTTC | CASTLTDYNYGYTF
TRBJ1-4 | - | TRBV6-6 | 14 | - | TGTGCCAGCAGTTCCCTATTAACTAATGAAAAACTGTTTTTT | CASSSLLTNEKLFF
TRBJ2-3 | - | TRBV10-3 | 12 | few | TGTGCCATCAACAGGGAGGCAGATACGCAGTATTTT | CAINREADTQYF
TRBJ2-1 | - | TRBV19 | 13 | many | TGTGCCAGTAGTAGTGACCTATACAATGAGCAGTTCTTC | CASSSDLYNEQFF
TRBJ1-1 | - | TRBV4-2 | 13 | - | TGTGCCAGCAGCCACTTGGACAGCACTGAAGCTTTCTTT | CASSHLDSTEAFF
TRBJ2-5 | - | TRBV7-8 | 16 | many | TGTGCCAGCAGCTTGCTCACCACTAGTCCGGTGGAGACCCAGTACTTC | CASSLLTTSPVETQYF
TRBJ2-3 | TRBD2 | TRBV7-9 | 16 | - | TGTGCCAGCAGCATTAGGACTAGCGGGGGATTTGATACGCAGTATTTT | CASSIRTSGGFDTQYF
TRBJ1-4 | TRBD1 | TRBV29-1 | 14 | - | TGCAGCGTCCCCCGGGACAGCGGGAATGAAAAACTGTTTTTT | CSVPRDSGNEKLFF
TRBJ1-1 | - | TRBV19 | 19 | - | TGTGCCAGTAGTATTGGTTCGTCGGTGTTAGGATTACTGAACACTGAAGCTTTCTTT | CASSIGSSVLGLLNTEAFF
TRBJ2-6 | TRBD2 | TRBV9 | 18 | few | TGTGCCAGCAGCCTAACTAGCGGGGGCCTCTCTGGGGCCAACGTCCTGACTTTC | CASSLTSGGLSGANVLTF
TRBJ2-3 | TRBD2 | TRBV5-6 | 17 | - | TGTGCCAGCAGCTTCTTTTCTAGCGGAGGGAACACAGATACGCAGTATTTT | CASSFFSSGGNTDTQYF
TRBJ1-2 | TRBD1 | TRBV6-1 | 16 | few | TGTGCCAGCAGTGAAGCGTGGGACAGGGAAAGCTATGGCTACACCTTC | CASSEAWDRESYGYTF
TRBJ2-7 | TRBD2 | TRBV6-5 | 14 | many | TGTGCCAGCAGTTACCGGACTAGTAGCTACGAGCAGTACTTC | CASSYRTSSYEQYF
TRBJ2-7 | - | TRBV19 | 15 | - | TGTGCCAGTAGCCTCGGGACAACCCTGGCCTACGAGCAGTACTTC | CASSLGTTLAYEQYF
TRBJ2-1 | TRBD2 | TRBV6-5 | 17 | - | TGTGCCAGCAGTCCCGGCGAGCTAGCGGGGCCCCACAATGAGCAGTTCTTC | CASSPGELAGPHNEQFF
TRBJ1-1 | TRBD1 | TRBV2 | 13 | - | TGTGCCAGCAGTGAAAAGGGGGCGACATTCGCTTTCTTT | CASSEKGATFAFF
TRBJ1-1 | - | TRBV27 | 14 | few | TGTGCCAGCAGTTTCAGGGGTTGGGACACTGAAGCTTTCTTT | CASSFRGWDTEAFF
TRBJ1-6 | - | TRBV7-2 | 14 | many | TGTGCCAGCAGCTCTGGGCAGTGGAGTTCACCCCTCCACTTT | CASSSGQWSSPLHF
TRBJ1-1 | - | TRBV5-4 | 14 | - | TGTGCCAGCAGCTTCCGGGTCCAGGGCACTGAAGCTTTCTTT | CASSFRVQGTEAFF
TRBJ1-6 | - | TRBV7-6 | 16 | few | TGTGCCAGCAGCCCTACCGGAAGCTCCTATAATTCACCCCTCCACTTT | CASSPTGSSYNSPLHF